Each of the 17 T cell receptor beta chains below was sequenced from the same sample in a study of blood T cell repertoires in COVID-19. Clones were sequenced by immunoSEQ multiplex PCR, and TCRdb holds only the in-frame ones, with some missing. This table has 110,000 to 150,000 clones, around 80% appearing once. What was sequenced was PBMCs or T cells enriched from blood (not recorded which). The receptors originated from a woman aged 18-30 years who had been exposed to COVID-19.

This clone was detected ten times or more. V gene TRBV30 combines with J gene TRBJ2-2; TRBD1 matches at 11 bases. Germline V lookup: CDR1 GTSNPN, CDR2 SVGIG (reference sequence). The trim removed 8 bases at V and 3 bases at J, leaving 11 bases unmatched. The CDR3 length is 16 residues. The CDR3, as DNA: TGTGCCCGACAATCGGGACAGGGGGGCCACACCGGGGAGCTGTTTTTT. This codes for CARQSGQGGHTGELFF.

This clone showed up just a few times. The rearrangement uses TRBV3-1 (or the pseudogene TRBV3-2) and TRBJ2-1; 11 positions match TRBD2. Trimming cost V 1 base and J 9 bases; bases outside gene matches: 8. The germline gives CDR1 LGHDT, CDR2 YNNKEL (reference sequence). The CDR3 length is 16 residues. The CDR3 spells CASSQGELAGAGEQFF. In DNA form, the CDR3 reads TGTGCCAGCAGCCAAGGGGAACTAGCGGGAGCGGGTGAGCAGTTCTTC.

This clone was recorded once. This chain's CDR3 is CASSLDAVGRGHVSEAFF. The CDR3 coding sequence is TGTGCCAGCAGCTTAGACGCGGTGGGCAGGGGGCATGTCTCTGAAGCTTTCTTT. The gene calls are TRBV11-2 and TRBJ1-1; 8 bases are a match to TRBD1. After removal of 0 bases from V and 6 bases from J, the junction contained 15 bases not matched to a gene. Germline V gives CDR1 SGHAT, CDR2 FQNNGV. The length of the CDR3 is 18 residues.

The chain employs TRBV13 and TRBJ2-1; 9 positions match TRBD2. Losses at the gene ends were 6 bases for V and 7 bases for J; bases not matched to a gene: 16. This CDR3 contains 17 residues. Per germline, CDR1 PRHDT and CDR2 FYEKMQ (reference sequence). CDR3 amino acids: CASSLTGTSPRSNEQFF. CDR3 nucleotide sequence: TGTGCCAGCAGTCTCACCGGGACTAGCCCTAGAAGTAATGAGCAGTTCTTC.

The V call is TRBV9, the J call TRBJ2-2; 11 bases are a match to TRBD2. From germline, CDR1 is SGDLS and CDR2 YYNGEE. This CDR3 spans 16 amino acids. J gave up 4 bases and V 0 bases, and 2 bases lay outside the gene matches. Here the CDR3 DNA reads TGTGCCAGCAGCGTAGGACTAGCGGGAACCACCGGGGAGCTGTTTTTT. This codes for CASSVGLAGTTGELFF.

The chain has TRBV28 and TRBJ1-2; D is undetermined. Germline V gives CDR1 MDHEN, CDR2 SYDVKM. V was shortened by 3 bases and J by 3 bases, with 20 bases between the two germline ends. There are 17 residues in the CDR3. Written as DNA, the CDR3 is TGTGCCAGCAGTTTGGTGGTGGGCTCTCATGGATACTATGGCTACACCTTC. It translates to CASSLVVGSHGYYGYTF.

This chain connects TRBV30 to TRBJ1-4; D possibly corresponds to TRBD1 (6 bases). This CDR3 contains 15 residues. V was trimmed by 6 bases and J by 8 bases, leaving 22 bases between them. Germline V gives CDR1 GTSNPN, CDR2 SVGIG (reference sequence). In DNA form, the CDR3 reads TGTGCCTGCCCCAGCTTGGCCAGGGGTCAGGAAAAACTGTTTTTT. Its translation is CACPSLARGQEKLFF. The entire variable domain, with the rest obtained from reference TRBV30 and TRBJ1-4, is as follows: SQTIHQWPATLVQPVGSPLSLECTVEGTSNPNLYWYRQAAGRGLQLLFYSVGIGQISSEVPQNLSASRPQDRQFILSSKKLLLSDSGFYLCACPSLARGQEKLFFGSGTQLSVL.

The chain employs TRBV7-2 and TRBJ1-5; TRBD1 matches 8 bases. CDR3 length equals 15 residues. Per germline, CDR1 SGHTA and CDR2 FQGNSA. V was pared by 4 bases and J by 4 bases, with 6 bases of the junction left unmatched. CDR3 sequence: CASSYNRDRNQPQHF. CDR3 bases: TGTGCCAGCAGCTATAACCGGGACAGGAATCAGCCCCAGCATTTT.

The CDR3 loop reads CASSTDRVTSGYTF. CDR3 in DNA: TGTGCCAGTAGTACCGACAGGGTAACAAGCGGCTACACCTTC. The chain has TRBV19 and TRBJ1-2, with 7 bases fitting TRBD1. V shed 4 bases, J shed 8 bases, and the junction held 10 bases outside the gene matches. Germline lookup yields CDR1 LNHDA and CDR2 SQIVND (reference sequence). The CDR3 consists of 14 residues.

The chain has TRBV5-1 and TRBJ1-4; possible D gene TRBD1, 5 bases. Trimming removed 4 bases from V and 3 bases from J, with 19 bases in between. CDR1 is SGHRS, CDR2 YFSETQ, per germline. The CDR3 spans 17 residues. The CDR3 DNA reads TGCGCCAGCAGCAACTCGGGGGGAAGTAGGGCTAATGAAAAACTGTTTTTT. The encoded protein is CASSNSGGSRANEKLFF. The full variable domain, with the rest looked up from reference TRBV5-1 and TRBJ1-4, is KAGVTQTPRYLIKTRGQQVTLSCSPISGHRSVSWYQQTPGQGLQFLFEYFSETQRNKGNFPGRFSGRQFSNSRSEMNVSTLELGDSALYLCASSNSGGSRANEKLFFGSGTQLSVL.

This clone was detected only a few times. The rearrangement joins TRBV7-2 to TRBJ2-7; D possibly corresponds to TRBD2 (5 bases). CDR1 and CDR2 (germline): SGHTA, FQGNSA. V was cut by 1 base and J by 2 bases, with 12 bases left in between. The CDR3 contains 15 residues. The CDR3 region is CASSLGLAPTYEQYF. DNA for the CDR3: TGTGCCAGCAGCTTAGGGCTAGCCCCAACCTACGAGCAGTACTTC. The entire variable domain, with the rest obtained from reference TRBV7-2 and TRBJ2-7, is as follows: GAGVSQSPSNKVTEKGKDVELRCDPISGHTALYWYRQSLGQGLEFLIYFQGNSAPDKSGLPSDRFSAERTGGSVSTLTIQRTQQEDSAVYLCASSLGLAPTYEQYFGPGTRLTVT.

The table lists this clone with a count of one. The CDR3 sequence is CASSLWTGGNQPQHF. The CDR3 DNA follows: TGTGCCAGCAGTTTATGGACAGGGGGGAATCAGCCCCAGCATTTT. This chain connects TRBV28 to TRBJ1-5; TRBD1 matches 9 bases. The CDR3 totals 15 residues. Germline trimming cut 0 bases from V and 4 bases from J; bases unmatched to any gene: 1. The germline V gene encodes CDR1 MDHEN and CDR2 SYDVKM.

CDR3 residues: CASSQDRAGGSSGNTIYF. In nucleotides, the CDR3 is TGCGCCAGCAGCCAAGATCGCGCAGGGGGCAGTTCTGGAAACACCATATATTTT. The chain joins TRBV4-3 to TRBJ1-3; the match to TRBD1 covers 8 bases. Germline loops: CDR1 LGHNA, CDR2 YSLEER. J lost 1 base, V lost 0 bases, and 8 bases had no gene match. The CDR3 sequence is 18 residues long.

The chain carries TRBV19 and TRBJ2-5; D is undetermined. V lost 0 bases to trimming and J lost 0 bases, with 8 bases between them. The CDR3 consists of 15 residues. Germline assignment: CDR1 LNHDA and CDR2 SQIVND (reference sequence). The CDR3 DNA reads TGTGCCAGTAGTATAGATCTCGACAACCAAGAGACCCAGTACTTC. Its protein is CASSIDLDNQETQYF.

The chain links TRBV7-3 to TRBJ2-2; the match to TRBD2 covers 9 bases. This CDR3 has 17 amino acids. CDR1 is SGHTA, CDR2 FQGTGA, per germline. V trimming: 1 base; J trimming: 5 bases; junction bases outside the gene matches: 8. The CDR3 sequence is CASSLNWAGGQTGELFF. In DNA form, the CDR3 reads TGTGCCAGCAGCTTAAACTGGGCGGGAGGGCAGACCGGGGAGCTGTTTTTT.

This clone was counted a few times. This chain uses TRBV6-4 with TRBJ1-2, with TRBD1 matching 9 bases. The junction had 5 bases not matched to a gene; V was cut back by 2 bases and J by 4 bases. Germline V gene data show CDR1 as MRHNA and CDR2 as SNTAGT. CDR3 length: 15 residues. The CDR3 loop is CASSDPGQGFYGYTF. The CDR3 DNA reads TGTGCCAGCAGTGACCCGGGACAGGGCTTCTATGGCTACACCTTC.

The rearrangement uses TRBV30 and TRBJ1-5, with D perhaps matching TRBD1 (6 bases). CDR1 and CDR2 (germline): GTSNPN, SVGIG (reference sequence). The CDR3 is 13 amino acids. Trimming pared 2 bases from V and 6 bases from J, leaving 11 bases between. For the CDR3, the DNA is TGTGCCTGGAGTTTAGGGGGGGGTCAGCCCCAGCATTTT. As protein: CAWSLGGGQPQHF.